This is a list of T cell receptor beta chains from one sample in a study of Tregs in tolerant kidney transplant recipients. Clones were read by immunoSEQ multiplex PCR, and TCRdb kept only the in-frame ones, dropping some. This repertoire shows more than 90,000 clones, approximately 94% found once; its top ten account for roughly 1.5%. The sequencing used CD4+ T cells from blood (PBMCs), collected 12 months after the transplant. Source of these receptors: a human patient who received a combined kidney and bone marrow transplant. Certain T cells may be donor cells from the graft. Each CDR3 is given with its conserved first and last residue. The order of the fields is J gene, D gene, V gene, clone size, CDR3 DNA, CDR3 protein. D genes are given only for firm matches. Size tells how often a clone was seen (once, few, many) or the class of an expanded clone, and some rows leave it out.

TRBJ1-5	NA	TRBV19	NA	TGTGCCAGTAGTCTTACAGGGCTGGCTCAGCCCCAGCATTTT	CASSLTGLAQPQHF
TRBJ1-3	NA	TRBV5-1	NA	TGCGCCAGCAGCTTGGAACTGGCTGGAAACACCATATATTTT	CASSLELAGNTIYF
TRBJ2-1	TRBD1	TRBV27	NA	TGTGCCAGCAGTTTGCCCGGACAGGCTGGGAATGAGCAGTTCTTC	CASSLPGQAGNEQFF
TRBJ1-2	NA	TRBV5-5	NA	TGTGCCAGCAGCTTGAACAGGAACTTCCCGGTTTATGGCTACACCTTC	CASSLNRNFPVYGYTF
TRBJ1-1	TRBD1	TRBV9	NA	TGTGCCAGCAGCCCCGGGACAGGGAACACTGAAGCTTTCTTT	CASSPGTGNTEAFF
TRBJ1-2	NA	TRBV11-2	NA	TGTGCCAGCAGCCAGGCCTTTAACTATGGCTACACCTTC	CASSQAFNYGYTF
TRBJ2-7	TRBD1	TRBV28	NA	TGTGCCAGCAGTTTAGCCGGGACAGGCGGCGAGCAGTACTTC	CASSLAGTGGEQYF
TRBJ2-1	TRBD2	TRBV19	NA	TGTGCCACCGCGGGGACTAGCGGGGACAAGGCGCAGTTCTTC	CATAGTSGDKAQFF
TRBJ2-7	TRBD2	TRBV4-2	NA	TGTGCCAGCAGTCAGCCTAGCGGAGCCTACGAGCAGTACTTC	CASSQPSGAYEQYF
TRBJ2-3	NA	TRBV7-7	NA	TGTGCCAGCAGCTTCCAGGGAGGAGATACGCAGTATTTT	CASSFQGGDTQYF
TRBJ1-2	TRBD1	TRBV11-2	NA	TGTGGAACCCAGGGGGGCTATGGCTACACCTTC	CGTQGGYGYTF
TRBJ1-2	TRBD1	TRBV7-8	NA	TGTGCCAGCAGCTTAGGGGGACAGGGGGTCTATGGCTACACCTTC	CASSLGGQGVYGYTF
TRBJ2-7	TRBD2	TRBV28	NA	TGTGCCAGCAGTCCAGGACTAGCGGGGGGAGAGACCTACGAGCAGTACTTC	CASSPGLAGGETYEQYF
TRBJ1-6	TRBD1	TRBV6-1	NA	TGTGCCAGCAGTGATTTCCCGGGACAGGGTATATCACCCCTCCACTTT	CASSDFPGQGISPLHF
TRBJ2-6	NA	TRBV15	NA	TGTGCCACCAGCAGATCCGTAACTTCTGGGGCCAACGTCCTGACTTTC	CATSRSVTSGANVLTF
TRBJ2-2	TRBD2	TRBV7-2	NA	TGTGCCAGCAGCCCAAAAACACCGGGACTAGGTAGTTCTGGCGGGGAGCTGTTTTTT	CASSPKTPGLGSSGGELFF
TRBJ1-4	NA	TRBV14	NA	TGTGCCAGCAGCCGGGGCGGGGGATGGAGGCGTATTAATGAAAAACTGTTTTTT	CASSRGGGWRRINEKLFF
TRBJ2-2	NA	TRBV15	NA	TGTGCCACCAGCAGAGGCCCTAGCCGGACCACCGGGGAGCTGTTTTTT	CATSRGPSRTTGELFF
TRBJ2-5	NA	TRBV21-1	once	TGTGCCAGCAGCAAATTGAAGAAGCGGGGGCCCCAAGAGACCCAGTACTTC	CASSKLKKRGPQETQYF
TRBJ2-7	TRBD1	TRBV29-1	NA	TGCAGCGGCGCGACAGGGCACGAGCAGTACTTC	CSGATGHEQYF
TRBJ1-5	TRBD1	TRBV11-2	NA	TGTGCCAGCAGCTTAGGACAGGGAGGCAATCAGCCCCAGCATTTT	CASSLGQGGNQPQHF
TRBJ1-4	TRBD1	TRBV5-4	NA	TGTGCCAGCAGCGCCAGGGACAGTCGGGAAAAACTGTTTTTT	CASSARDSREKLFF
TRBJ2-7	NA	TRBV4-3	NA	TGCGCCAGCAGCCAAGGGACAGAAGGATACGAGCAGTACTTC	CASSQGTEGYEQYF
TRBJ1-6	NA	TRBV28	once	TGTGCCAGCAGTCTCCCTAACGGGAATATGGATTCACCCCTCCACTTT	CASSLPNGNMDSPLHF
TRBJ2-1	NA	TRBV5-1	NA	TGCGCCAGCAGCTTGGAAGGGGATTTCTACAATGAGCAGTTCTTC	CASSLEGDFYNEQFF
TRBJ1-4	NA	TRBV5-1	NA	TGCGCCAGCAGCTTGGTCCCCTCTACTGCAACTAATGAAAAACTGTTTTTT	CASSLVPSTATNEKLFF
TRBJ2-5	TRBD2	TRBV4-2	NA	TGTGCCAGCAGCCAAGGACAACTAGCGGAAGAGACCCAGTACTTC	CASSQGQLAEETQYF
TRBJ2-2	NA	TRBV5-4	NA	TGTGCCAGCAGCTCACAGACTAGACCCGGGGAGCTGTTTTTT	CASSSQTRPGELFF
TRBJ1-1	NA	TRBV11-3	NA	TGTGCCAGCAGGGTGTTCGGTCCGAACACTGAAGCTTTCTTT	CASRVFGPNTEAFF